These 2 T cell receptor beta chains share one sample of origin, sequenced in a study of radiotherapy plus CTLA-4 blockade in lung cancer. The method was immunoSEQ multiplex PCR; TCRdb's version includes in-frame clones alone and lacks a portion of them. The sample consists of 90,000 or so clones, approximately 84% of them appearing once. The source was peripheral blood, collected from a patient treated with radiotherapy plus ipilimumab. The source is a human donor with non-small cell lung cancer who had a partial response to radiotherapy plus ipilimumab.

The chain joins TRBV10-2 to TRBJ2-7; the match to TRBD1 covers 8 bases. CDR1 and CDR2 (germline): WSHSY, SAAADI. CDR3 length: 11 amino acids. With V trimmed by 10 bases and J by 3 bases, 2 bases remained unmatched. In nucleotides, the CDR3 is TGCGCCACCGGGACAGGCTACGAGCAGTACTTC. Its translation is CATGTGYEQYF.

The chain couples TRBV11-3 to TRBJ2-7; 9 bases agree with TRBD1. This CDR3 contains 13 residues. CDR1 SGHNT and CDR2 YENEEA come from the germline V gene. The junction had 2 bases not matched to a gene; V was cut back by 3 bases and J by 5 bases. The CDR3 DNA reads as TGTGCCAGCAGCTTGGGGACAGGGCACGAGCAGTACGTC. This translates into CASSLGTGHEQYV.